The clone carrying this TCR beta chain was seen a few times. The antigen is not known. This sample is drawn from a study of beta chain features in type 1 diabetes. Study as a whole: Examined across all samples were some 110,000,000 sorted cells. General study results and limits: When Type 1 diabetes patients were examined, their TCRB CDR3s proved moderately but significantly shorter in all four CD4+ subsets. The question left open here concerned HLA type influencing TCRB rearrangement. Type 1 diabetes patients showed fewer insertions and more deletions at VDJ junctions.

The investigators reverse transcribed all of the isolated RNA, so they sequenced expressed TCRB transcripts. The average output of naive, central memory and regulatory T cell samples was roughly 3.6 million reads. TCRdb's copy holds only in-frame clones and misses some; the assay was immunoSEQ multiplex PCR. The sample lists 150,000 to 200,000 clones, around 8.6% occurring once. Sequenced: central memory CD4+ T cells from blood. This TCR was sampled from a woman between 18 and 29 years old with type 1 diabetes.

In nucleotides, the CDR3 is TGTGCCAGCAGTTTGTGGGGGCAACTGTTTTTT. Protein sequence: CASSLWGQLFF. V and J are TRBV28 and TRBJ1-4; tentative D call: TRBD1 (6 bases). This CDR3 contains 11 residues. Germline lookup yields CDR1 MDHEN and CDR2 SYDVKM. Deletions cut 3 bases from V and 12 bases from J, with 8 bases between.